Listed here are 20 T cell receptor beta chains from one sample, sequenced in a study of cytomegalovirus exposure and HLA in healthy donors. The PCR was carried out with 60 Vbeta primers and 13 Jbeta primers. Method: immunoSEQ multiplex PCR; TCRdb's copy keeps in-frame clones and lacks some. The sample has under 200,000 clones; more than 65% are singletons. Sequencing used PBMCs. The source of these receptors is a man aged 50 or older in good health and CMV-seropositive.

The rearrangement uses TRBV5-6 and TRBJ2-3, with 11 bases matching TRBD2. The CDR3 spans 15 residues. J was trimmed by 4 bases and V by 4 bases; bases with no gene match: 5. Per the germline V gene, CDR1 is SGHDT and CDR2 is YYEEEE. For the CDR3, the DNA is TGTGCCAGCAGCAGTAGCGGGGGGGCTGCAGATACGCAGTATTTT. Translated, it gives CASSSSGGAADTQYF.

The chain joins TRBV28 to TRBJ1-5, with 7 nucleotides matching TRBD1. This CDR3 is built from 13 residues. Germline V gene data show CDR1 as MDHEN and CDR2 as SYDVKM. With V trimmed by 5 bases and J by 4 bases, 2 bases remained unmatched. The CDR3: CASSETGNQPQHF. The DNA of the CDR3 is TGTGCCAGCAGTGAGACAGGGAATCAGCCCCAGCATTTT.

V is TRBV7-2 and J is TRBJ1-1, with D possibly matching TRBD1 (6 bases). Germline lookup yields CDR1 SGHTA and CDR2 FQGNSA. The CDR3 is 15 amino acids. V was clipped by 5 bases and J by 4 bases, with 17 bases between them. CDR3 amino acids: CASSPLINRATEAFF. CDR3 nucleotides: TGTGCCAGCAGCCCCTTAATTAACAGGGCCACTGAAGCTTTCTTT.

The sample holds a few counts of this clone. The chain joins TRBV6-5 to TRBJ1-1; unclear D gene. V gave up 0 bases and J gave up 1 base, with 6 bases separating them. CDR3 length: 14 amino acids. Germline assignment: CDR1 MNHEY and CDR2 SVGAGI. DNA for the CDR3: TGTGCCAGCAGTTACTCGACGGGGAACACTGAAGCTTTCTTT. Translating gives CASSYSTGNTEAFF.

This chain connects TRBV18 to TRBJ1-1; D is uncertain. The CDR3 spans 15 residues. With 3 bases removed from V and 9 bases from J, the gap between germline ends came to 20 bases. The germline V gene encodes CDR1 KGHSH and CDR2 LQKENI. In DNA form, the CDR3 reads TGTGCCAGCTCACCGGGTCACAGCGGCCCTGCAAAAGCTTTCTTT. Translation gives CASSPGHSGPAKAFF.

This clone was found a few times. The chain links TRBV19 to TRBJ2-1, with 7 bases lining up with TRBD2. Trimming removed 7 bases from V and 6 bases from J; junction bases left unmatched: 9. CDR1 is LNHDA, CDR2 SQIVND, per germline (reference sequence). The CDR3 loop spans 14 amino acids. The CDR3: CASMAQGGSNEQFF. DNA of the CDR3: TGTGCCAGTATGGCTCAGGGCGGGAGCAATGAGCAGTTCTTC.

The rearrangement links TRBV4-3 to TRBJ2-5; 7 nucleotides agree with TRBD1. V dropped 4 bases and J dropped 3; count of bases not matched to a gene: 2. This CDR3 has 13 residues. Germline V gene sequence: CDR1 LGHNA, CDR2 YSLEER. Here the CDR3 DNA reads TGCGCCAGCAGCCGGGACAGAGAAGAGACCCAGTACTTC. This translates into CASSRDREETQYF.

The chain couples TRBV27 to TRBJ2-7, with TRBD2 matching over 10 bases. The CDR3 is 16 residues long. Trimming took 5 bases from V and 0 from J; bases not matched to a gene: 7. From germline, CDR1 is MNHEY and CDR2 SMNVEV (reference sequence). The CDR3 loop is CASSGLAAMGSYEQYF. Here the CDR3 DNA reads TGTGCCAGCAGTGGACTAGCGGCAATGGGCTCCTACGAGCAGTACTTC.

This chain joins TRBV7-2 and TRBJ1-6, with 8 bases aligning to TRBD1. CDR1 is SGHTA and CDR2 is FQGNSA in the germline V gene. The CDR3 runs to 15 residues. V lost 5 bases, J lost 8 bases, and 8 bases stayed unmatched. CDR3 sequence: CASSHRTGTDSPLHF. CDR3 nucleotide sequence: TGTGCCAGCAGCCACCGGACAGGGACGGATTCACCCCTCCACTTT. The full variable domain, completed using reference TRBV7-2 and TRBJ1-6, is GAGVSQSPSNKVTEKGKDVELRCDPISGHTALYWYRQSLGQGLEFLIYFQGNSAPDKSGLPSDRFSAERTGGSVSTLTIQRTQQEDSAVYLCASSHRTGTDSPLHFGNGTRLTVT.

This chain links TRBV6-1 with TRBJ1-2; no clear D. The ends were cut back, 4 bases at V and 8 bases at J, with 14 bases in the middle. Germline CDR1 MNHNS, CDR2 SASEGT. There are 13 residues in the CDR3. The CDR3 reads CASSGAPYGGYTF. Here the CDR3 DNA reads TGTGCCAGCAGTGGGGCGCCCTATGGGGGCTACACCTTC.

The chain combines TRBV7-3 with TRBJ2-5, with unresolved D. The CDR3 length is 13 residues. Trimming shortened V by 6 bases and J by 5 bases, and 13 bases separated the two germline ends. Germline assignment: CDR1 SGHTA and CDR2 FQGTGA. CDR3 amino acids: CASSSTTWETQYF. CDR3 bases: TGTGCCAGCAGTTCAACCACTTGGGAGACCCAGTACTTC.

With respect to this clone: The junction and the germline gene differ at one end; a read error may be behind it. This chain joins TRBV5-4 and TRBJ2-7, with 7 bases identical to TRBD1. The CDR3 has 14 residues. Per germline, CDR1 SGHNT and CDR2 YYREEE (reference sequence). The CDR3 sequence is CVSSLQDRDYEQYF. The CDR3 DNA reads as TGTGTCAGCAGCTTGCAAGACAGGGACTACGAGCAGTACTTC.

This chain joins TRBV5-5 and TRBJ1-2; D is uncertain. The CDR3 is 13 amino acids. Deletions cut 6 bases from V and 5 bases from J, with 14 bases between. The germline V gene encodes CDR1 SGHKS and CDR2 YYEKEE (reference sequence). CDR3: CASILLPGYGYTF. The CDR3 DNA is TGTGCCAGCATACTTCTCCCGGGATATGGCTACACCTTC. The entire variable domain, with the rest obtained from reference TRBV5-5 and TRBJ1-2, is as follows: DAGVTQSPTHLIKTRGQQVTLRCSPISGHKSVSWYQQVLGQGPQFIFQYYEKEERGRGNFPDRFSARQFPNYSSELNVNALLLGDSALYLCASILLPGYGYTFGSGTRLTVV.

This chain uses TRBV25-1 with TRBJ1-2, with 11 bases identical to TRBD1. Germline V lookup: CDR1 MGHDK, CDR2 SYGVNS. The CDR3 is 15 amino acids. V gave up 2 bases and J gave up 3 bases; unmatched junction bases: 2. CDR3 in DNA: TGTGCCAGCAGTGAACCGGGACAGGGGGACTATGGCTACACCTTC. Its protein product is CASSEPGQGDYGYTF.

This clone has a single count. In DNA, the CDR3 is TGTGCCAGCAGCTTAGTGTCTCAGGGGAATCAGCCCCAGCATTTT. Amino acids: CASSLVSQGNQPQHF. The chain has TRBV7-2 and TRBJ1-5; a possible D gene is TRBD1 (6 bases). The CDR3 is 15 amino acids. Per germline, CDR1 SGHTA and CDR2 FQGNSA. V lost 1 base and J 4 bases, leaving 11 bases between the germline ends.

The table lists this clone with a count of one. The CDR3 DNA reads TGTGCCAGCAGGGAGGACAGGAGGAACACTGAAGCTTTCTTT. Encoded protein: CASREDRRNTEAFF. The chain links TRBV28 to TRBJ1-1; TRBD1 matches 7 bases. V shed 6 bases and J 1 base; nucleotides not matched to a gene: 5. Germline lookup yields CDR1 MDHEN and CDR2 SYDVKM. This CDR3 contains 14 residues.

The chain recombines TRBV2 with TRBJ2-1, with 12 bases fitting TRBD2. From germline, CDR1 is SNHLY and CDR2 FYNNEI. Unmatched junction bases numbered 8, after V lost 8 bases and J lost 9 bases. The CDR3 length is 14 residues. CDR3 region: CASAASGGVGEQFF. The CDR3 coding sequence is TGTGCCAGCGCGGCTAGCGGGGGGGTGGGTGAGCAGTTCTTC.

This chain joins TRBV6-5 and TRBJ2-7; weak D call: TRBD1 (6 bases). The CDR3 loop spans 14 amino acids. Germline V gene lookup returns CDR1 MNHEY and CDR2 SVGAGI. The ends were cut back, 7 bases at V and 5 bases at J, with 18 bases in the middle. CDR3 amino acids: CASIRSQGFNEQYF. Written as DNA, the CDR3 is TGTGCCAGCATTCGTTCCCAGGGGTTCAACGAGCAGTACTTC.

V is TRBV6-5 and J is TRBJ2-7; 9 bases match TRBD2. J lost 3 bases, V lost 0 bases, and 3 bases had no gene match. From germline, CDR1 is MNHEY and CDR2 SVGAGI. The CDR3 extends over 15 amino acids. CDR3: CASSYSGGGGYEQYF. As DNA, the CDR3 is TGTGCCAGCAGTTACTCCGGCGGGGGGGGCTACGAGCAGTACTTC.

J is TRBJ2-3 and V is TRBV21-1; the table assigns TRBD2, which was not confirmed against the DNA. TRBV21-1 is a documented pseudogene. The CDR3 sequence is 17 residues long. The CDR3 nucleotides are TGTGCCAGCAGCAAAGGGACTAGCGGGGGGGCCACAGATACGCAGTATTTT. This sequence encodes CASSKGTSGGATDTQYF.